This T cell receptor (beta chain) was retrieved from a study of blood T cell repertoires in COVID-19. Turning to the study itself: The study drew acute and convalescent COVID-19 samples from the United States, Italy and Spain. In each case, the material was cDNA or gDNA derived from T cells, B-cell-depleted T cells, or PBMCs.

In the original workflow: Amplification from reference gene primers served as the basis for estimated nucleated cell counts. The repertoire was sequenced with immunoSEQ multiplex PCR; TCRdb's copy has only in-frame clones and lacks some. D and trimming come from the DNA, and the V and J calls and clone size come from that table. The table has nearly 95,000 clones, about nine tenths seen once. From germline, CDR1 is MGHRA and CDR2 YSYEKL. The CDR3 has 15 residues. The V and J ends lost 4 bases and 4 bases, in that order; junction bases with no gene match: 5. The sequence came from a human donor with active COVID-19. The donor label of this sample is uncertain. This rearrangement joins TRBV4-1 to TRBJ2-4; TRBD1 aligns across 9 bases. Sequencing was carried out using peripheral blood. The CDR3 nucleotides read TGCGCCAGCAGCCTGACAGGGGGGGGAAAAAACATTCAGTACTTC. It encodes CASSLTGGGKNIQYF.